The 9 T cell receptor beta chains given below trace back to one sample, sequenced in a study of shared T cell receptors in the human thymus. The method was immunoSEQ multiplex PCR; TCRdb's version includes in-frame clones alone and lacks a portion of them. There are roughly 660,000 clones in the sample; roughly 90% occur only once, and 0.0095% to 0.013% lies in the top ten. The data were also submitted as part of a second study, on human thymus T cells.

Source material: thymocytes. These receptors all stem from a boy younger than two with a congenital heart defect.

The J gene is TRBJ1-5, the V gene TRBV5-1, with 7 positions matching TRBD1. V dropped 4 bases and J dropped 4; count of bases not matched to a gene: 8. The germline gives CDR1 SGHRS, CDR2 YFSETQ. The CDR3 has 15 amino acids. In nucleotides, the CDR3 is TGCGCCAGCAGCACTGGGGACAGCTCGAATCAGCCCCAGCATTTT. As protein: CASSTGDSSNQPQHF. Based on the CDR3 plus reference TRBV5-1 and TRBJ1-5, the full variable domain is KAGVTQTPRYLIKTRGQQVTLSCSPISGHRSVSWYQQTPGQGLQFLFEYFSETQRNKGNFPGRFSGRQFSNSRSEMNVSTLELGDSALYLCASSTGDSSNQPQHFGDGTRLSIL.

The rearrangement uses TRBV7-9 and TRBJ2-3; 7 nucleotides line up with TRBD2. J gave up 5 bases and V 4 bases, and 12 bases lay outside the gene matches. Looked up from germline, CDR1 is SEHNR and CDR2 is FQNEAQ (reference sequence). This CDR3 comprises 16 residues. CDR3: CASSYRTSWDGDTQYF. The CDR3 DNA sequence: TGTGCCAGCAGCTACCGGACTAGTTGGGATGGAGATACGCAGTATTTT. The full variable domain, with the rest looked up from reference TRBV7-9 and TRBJ2-3, is DTGVSQNPRHKITKRGQNVTFRCDPISEHNRLYWYRQTLGQGPEFLTYFQNEAQLEKSRLLSDRFSAERPKGSFSTLEIQRTEQGDSAMYLCASSYRTSWDGDTQYFGPGTRLTVL.

The chain joins TRBV7-9 to TRBJ2-6; tentatively, D is TRBD1 (7 bases). Per germline, CDR1 SEHNR and CDR2 FQNEAQ (reference sequence). The V and J ends lost 6 bases and 3 bases respectively, with 15 bases between them. The CDR3 contains 16 residues. The DNA of the CDR3 is TGTGCCAGCAGTTATCTCAGGGGGGATGGGGCCAACGTCCTGACTTTC. Protein: CASSYLRGDGANVLTF.

The V call is TRBV5-6, the J call TRBJ2-5; TRBD2 matches at 10 bases. The V gene's germline CDR1 is SGHDT and CDR2 YYEEEE. V was pared by 0 bases and J by 4 bases, with 6 bases of the junction left unmatched. This CDR3 contains 16 residues. CDR3 amino acids: CASSLGKREGSETQYF. The DNA of the CDR3 is TGTGCCAGCAGCTTGGGGAAGCGGGAGGGATCAGAGACCCAGTACTTC.

V usage is TRBV11-1 and J usage is TRBJ2-1; 10 positions agree with TRBD1. There are 15 residues in the CDR3. With V trimmed by 5 bases and J by 4 bases, 5 bases remained unmatched. The germline CDR1 and CDR2 sequences are SGHAT and FQDESV (reference sequence). CDR3 loop: CASSRDRGPYNEQFF. The CDR3 DNA follows: TGTGCCAGCAGCCGGGACAGGGGTCCTTACAATGAGCAGTTCTTC.

The chain uses TRBV19 and TRBJ1-5, with TRBD1 matching over 7 bases. The CDR3 has 16 amino acids. Looked up from germline, CDR1 is LNHDA and CDR2 is SQIVND (reference sequence). V gave up 3 bases and J gave up 1 base; unmatched junction bases: 6. CDR3 sequence: CASSIGQVGSNQPQHF. The CDR3 DNA follows: TGTGCCAGTAGTATTGGACAGGTCGGAAGCAATCAGCCCCAGCATTTT.

The genes are TRBV19 and TRBJ2-1; D is unclear. This CDR3 is built from 15 residues. Trimming pared 1 base from V and 2 bases from J, leaving 9 bases between. The V gene's germline CDR1 is LNHDA and CDR2 SQIVND (reference sequence). The chain's CDR3 is CASSIGISPYNEQFF. The DNA of the CDR3 is TGTGCCAGTAGTATAGGTATTAGCCCCTACAATGAGCAGTTCTTC. The full variable domain, with the rest looked up from reference TRBV19 and TRBJ2-1, is DGGITQSPKYLFRKEGQNVTLSCEQNLNHDAMYWYRQDPGQGLRLIYYSQIVNDFQKGDIAEGYSVSREKKESFPLTVTSAQKNPTAFYLCASSIGISPYNEQFFGPGTRLTVL.

The CDR3 reads CASSLVGRRVHAGELFF. In DNA form, the CDR3 reads TGTGCCAGCAGCTTAGTTGGCCGACGGGTCCACGCCGGGGAGCTGTTTTTT. The V call is TRBV7-9, the J call TRBJ2-2; no clear D gene. The V gene lost 1 base and the J gene lost 6 bases, with 18 bases spanning the gap. The CDR3 extends over 17 amino acids. The germline V gene has CDR1 SEHNR and CDR2 FQNEAQ (reference sequence).

The rearrangement joins TRBV6-5 to TRBJ2-7; 7 nucleotides agree with TRBD1. Per the germline V gene, CDR1 is MNHEY and CDR2 is SVGAGI. The length of the CDR3 is 16 residues. With V trimmed by 4 bases and J by 2 bases, 11 bases remained unmatched. The CDR3 reads CASSLYRDSTTYEQYF. In nucleotides, the CDR3 is TGTGCCAGCAGTTTGTACCGGGACAGCACTACCTACGAGCAGTACTTC.